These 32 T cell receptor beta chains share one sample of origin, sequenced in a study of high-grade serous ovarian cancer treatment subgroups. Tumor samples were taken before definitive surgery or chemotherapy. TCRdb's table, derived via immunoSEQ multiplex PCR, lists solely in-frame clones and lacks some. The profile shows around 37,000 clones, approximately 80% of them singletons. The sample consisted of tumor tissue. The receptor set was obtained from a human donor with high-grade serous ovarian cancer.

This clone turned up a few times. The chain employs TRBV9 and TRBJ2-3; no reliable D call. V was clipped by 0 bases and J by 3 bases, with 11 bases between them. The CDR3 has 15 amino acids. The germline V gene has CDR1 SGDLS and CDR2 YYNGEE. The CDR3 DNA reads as TGTGCCAGCAGCGTAGAGGGCAGGTGGACAGATACGCAGTATTTT. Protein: CASSVEGRWTDTQYF.

The CDR3 DNA is TGTGCCAGCAGCCCTCCTGGGGCTGAAGCTTTCTTT. This sequence encodes CASSPPGAEAFF. V gene TRBV5-4 combines with J gene TRBJ1-1; D gene uncertain. Trimming pared 4 bases from V and 6 bases from J, leaving 10 bases between. Per germline, CDR1 SGHNT and CDR2 YYREEE (reference sequence). The CDR3 covers 12 residues.

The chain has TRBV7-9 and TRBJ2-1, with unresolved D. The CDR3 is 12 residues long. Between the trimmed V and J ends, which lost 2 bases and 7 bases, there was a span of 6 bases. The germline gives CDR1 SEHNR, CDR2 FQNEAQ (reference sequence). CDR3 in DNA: TGTGCCAGCAGCTTATCTGAGAATGAGCAGTTCTTC. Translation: CASSLSENEQFF. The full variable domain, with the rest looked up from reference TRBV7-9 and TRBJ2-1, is DTGVSQNPRHKITKRGQNVTFRCDPISEHNRLYWYRQTLGQGPEFLTYFQNEAQLEKSRLLSDRFSAERPKGSFSTLEIQRTEQGDSAMYLCASSLSENEQFFGPGTRLTVL.

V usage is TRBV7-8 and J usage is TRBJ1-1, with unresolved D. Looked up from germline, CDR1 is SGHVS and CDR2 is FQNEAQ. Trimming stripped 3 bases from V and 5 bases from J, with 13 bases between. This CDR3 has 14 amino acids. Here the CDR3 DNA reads TGTGCCAGCAGCTTCGAGGTTTATGGGACTGAAGCTTTCTTT. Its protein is CASSFEVYGTEAFF.

CDR3 sequence (DNA): TGTGCCAGCAGCCGGGACAGGGTTGTGACTGAAGCTTTCTTT. Its protein is CASSRDRVVTEAFF. This chain links TRBV14 with TRBJ1-1, with 9 bases aligning to TRBD1. Germline-derived CDR1 and CDR2 are SGHDN and FVKESK. The trim removed 4 bases at V and 5 bases at J, leaving 5 bases unmatched. CDR3 length: 14 amino acids.

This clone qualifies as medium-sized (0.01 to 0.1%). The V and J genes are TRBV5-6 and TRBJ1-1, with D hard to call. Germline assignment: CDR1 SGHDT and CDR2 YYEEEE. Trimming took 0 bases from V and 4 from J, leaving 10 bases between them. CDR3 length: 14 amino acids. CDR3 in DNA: TGTGCCAGCAGCTTGGGGCGGGTCGGCACTGAAGCTTTCTTT. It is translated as CASSLGRVGTEAFF.

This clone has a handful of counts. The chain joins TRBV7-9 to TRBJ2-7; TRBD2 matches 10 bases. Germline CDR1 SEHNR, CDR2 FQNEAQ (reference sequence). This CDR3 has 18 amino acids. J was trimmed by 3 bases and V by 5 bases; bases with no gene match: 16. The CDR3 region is CASSPSSPLAGDVYEQYF. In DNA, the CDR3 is TGTGCCAGCAGCCCGTCTAGCCCTCTAGCGGGAGATGTCTACGAGCAGTACTTC.

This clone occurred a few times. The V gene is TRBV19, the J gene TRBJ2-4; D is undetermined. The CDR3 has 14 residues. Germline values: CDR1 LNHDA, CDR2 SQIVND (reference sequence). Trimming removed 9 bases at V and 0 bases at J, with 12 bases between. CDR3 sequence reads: CASNPRLAKNIQYF. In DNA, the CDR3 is TGTGCCAGCAATCCCCGGCTAGCCAAAAACATTCAGTACTTC.

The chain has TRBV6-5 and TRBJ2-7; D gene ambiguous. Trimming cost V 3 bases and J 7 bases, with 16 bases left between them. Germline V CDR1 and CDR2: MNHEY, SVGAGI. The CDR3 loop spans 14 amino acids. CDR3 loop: CASSYTVSSEEQYF. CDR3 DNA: TGTGCCAGCAGTTATACGGTATCCTCCGAAGAGCAGTACTTC.

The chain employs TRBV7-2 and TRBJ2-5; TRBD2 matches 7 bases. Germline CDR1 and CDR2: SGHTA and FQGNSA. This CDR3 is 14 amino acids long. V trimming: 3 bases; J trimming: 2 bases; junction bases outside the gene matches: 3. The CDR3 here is CASSFQAGQETQYF. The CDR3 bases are TGTGCCAGCAGCTTCCAAGCGGGACAAGAGACCCAGTACTTC.

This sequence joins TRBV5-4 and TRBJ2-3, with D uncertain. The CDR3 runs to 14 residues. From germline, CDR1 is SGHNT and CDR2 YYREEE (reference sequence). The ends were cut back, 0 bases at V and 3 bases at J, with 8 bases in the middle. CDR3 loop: CASSLAAGTDTQYF. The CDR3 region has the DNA TGTGCCAGCAGCTTGGCGGCTGGGACAGATACGCAGTATTTT.

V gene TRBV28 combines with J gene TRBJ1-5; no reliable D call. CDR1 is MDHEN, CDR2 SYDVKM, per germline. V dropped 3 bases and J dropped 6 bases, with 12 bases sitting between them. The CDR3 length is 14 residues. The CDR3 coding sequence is TGTGCCAGCAGTTTTCCCCTACGGCCTCAGCCCCAGCATTTT. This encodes CASSFPLRPQPQHF.

The CDR3 DNA reads TGTGCCATCAGTGAGAGAGGGGGACAGGGGTACGAGCAGTACTTC. Encoded protein: CAISERGGQGYEQYF. V gene TRBV10-3 combines with J gene TRBJ2-7; 10 bases align to TRBD1. This CDR3 is built from 15 residues. The germline gives CDR1 ENHRY, CDR2 SYGVKD. V lost 2 bases, J lost 4 bases, and 5 bases stayed unmatched.

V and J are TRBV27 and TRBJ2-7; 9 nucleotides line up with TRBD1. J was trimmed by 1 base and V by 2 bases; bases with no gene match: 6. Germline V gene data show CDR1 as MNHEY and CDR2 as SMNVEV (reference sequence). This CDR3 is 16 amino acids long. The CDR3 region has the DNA TGTGCCAGCAGTTTACAACCCGGGACAGGGTCCTACGAGCAGTACTTC. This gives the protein CASSLQPGTGSYEQYF.

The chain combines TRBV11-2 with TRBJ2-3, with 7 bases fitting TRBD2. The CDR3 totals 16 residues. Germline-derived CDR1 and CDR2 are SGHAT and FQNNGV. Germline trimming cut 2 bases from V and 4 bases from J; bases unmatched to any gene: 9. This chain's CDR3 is CASSLSEGGPSDTQYF. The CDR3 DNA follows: TGTGCCAGCAGCTTAAGTGAGGGAGGGCCTTCAGATACGCAGTATTTT.

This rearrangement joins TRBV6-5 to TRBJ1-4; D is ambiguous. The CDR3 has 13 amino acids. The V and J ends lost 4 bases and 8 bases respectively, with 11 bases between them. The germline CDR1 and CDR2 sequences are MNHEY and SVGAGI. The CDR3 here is CASSSIPAEKLFF. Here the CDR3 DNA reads TGTGCCAGCAGTTCCATCCCCGCAGAAAAACTGTTTTTT.

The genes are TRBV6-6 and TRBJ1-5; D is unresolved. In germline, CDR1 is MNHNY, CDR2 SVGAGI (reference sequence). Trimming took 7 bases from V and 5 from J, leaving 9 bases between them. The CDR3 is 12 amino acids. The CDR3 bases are TGTGCCAGCACCCAACGGGATCAGCCCCAGCATTTT. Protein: CASTQRDQPQHF.

The CDR3 loop is CASSHAWRTSGRGNEQFF. In DNA form, the CDR3 reads TGCGCCAGCAGCCACGCCTGGCGGACTAGCGGGAGAGGAAATGAGCAGTTCTTC. The rearrangement links TRBV4-3 to TRBJ2-1; 13 bases align to TRBD2. Germline CDR1 is LGHNA and CDR2 is YSLEER. The CDR3 contains 18 residues. Unmatched junction bases numbered 12, after V lost 3 bases and J lost 7 bases.

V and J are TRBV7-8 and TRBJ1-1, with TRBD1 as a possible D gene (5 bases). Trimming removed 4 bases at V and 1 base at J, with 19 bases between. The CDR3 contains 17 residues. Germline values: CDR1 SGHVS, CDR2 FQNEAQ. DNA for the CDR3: TGTGCCAGCAGCTCACCACACTGGGACTTATGGAACACTGAAGCTTTCTTT. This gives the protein CASSSPHWDLWNTEAFF.

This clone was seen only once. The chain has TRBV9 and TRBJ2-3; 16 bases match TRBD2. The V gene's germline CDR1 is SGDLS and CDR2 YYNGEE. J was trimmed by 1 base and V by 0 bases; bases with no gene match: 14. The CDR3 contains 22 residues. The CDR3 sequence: CASSVGPAGLAGGPVRTDTQYF. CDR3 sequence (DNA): TGTGCCAGCAGCGTAGGTCCCGCGGGACTAGCGGGAGGGCCCGTCCGCACAGATACGCAGTATTTT.

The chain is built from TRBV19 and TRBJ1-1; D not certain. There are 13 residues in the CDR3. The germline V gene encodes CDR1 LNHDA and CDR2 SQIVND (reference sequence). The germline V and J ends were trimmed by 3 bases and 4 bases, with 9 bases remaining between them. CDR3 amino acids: CASSMVDATEAFF. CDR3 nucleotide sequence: TGTGCCAGTAGTATGGTGGACGCCACTGAAGCTTTCTTT.

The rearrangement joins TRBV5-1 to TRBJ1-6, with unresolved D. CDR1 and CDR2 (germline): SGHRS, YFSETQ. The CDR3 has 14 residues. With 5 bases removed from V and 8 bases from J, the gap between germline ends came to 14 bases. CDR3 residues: CASSFSPRDSPLHF. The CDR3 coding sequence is TGCGCCAGCAGTTTTTCTCCTCGGGATTCACCCCTCCACTTT.

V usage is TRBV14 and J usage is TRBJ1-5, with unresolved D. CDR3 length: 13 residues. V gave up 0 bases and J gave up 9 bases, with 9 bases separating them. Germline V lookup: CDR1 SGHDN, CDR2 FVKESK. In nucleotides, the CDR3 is TGTGCCAGCAGCCAAGAACCCCTGGGGCCCCAGCATTTT. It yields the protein CASSQEPLGPQHF. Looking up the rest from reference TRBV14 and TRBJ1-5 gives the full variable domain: EAGVTQFPSHSVIEKGQTVTLRCDPISGHDNLYWYRRVMGKEIKFLLHFVKESKQDESGMPNNRFLAERTGGTYSTLKVQPAELEDSGVYFCASSQEPLGPQHFGDGTRLSIL.

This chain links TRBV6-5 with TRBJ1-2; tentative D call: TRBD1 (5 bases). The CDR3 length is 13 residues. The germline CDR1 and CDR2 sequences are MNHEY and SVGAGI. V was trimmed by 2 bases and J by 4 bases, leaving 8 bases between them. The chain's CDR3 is CASSYRQRYGYTF. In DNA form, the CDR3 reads TGTGCCAGCAGTTACCGACAGCGCTATGGCTACACCTTC.

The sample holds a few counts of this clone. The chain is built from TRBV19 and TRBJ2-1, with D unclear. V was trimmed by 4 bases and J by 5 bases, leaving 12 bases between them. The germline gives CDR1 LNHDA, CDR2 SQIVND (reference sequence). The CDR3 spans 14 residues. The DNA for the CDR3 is TGTGCCAGTAGTAGGCATCCTCCAAACAATGAGCAGTTCTTC. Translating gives CASSRHPPNNEQFF.

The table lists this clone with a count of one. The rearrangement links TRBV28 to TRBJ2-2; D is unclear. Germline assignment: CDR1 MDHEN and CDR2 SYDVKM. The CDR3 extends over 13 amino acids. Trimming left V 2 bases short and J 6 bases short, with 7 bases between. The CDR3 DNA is TGTGCCAGCAGTTTAATCCTGGCCGGGGAGCTGTTTTTT. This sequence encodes CASSLILAGELFF. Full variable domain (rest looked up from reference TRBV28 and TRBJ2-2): DVKVTQSSRYLVKRTGEKVFLECVQDMDHENMFWYRQDPGLGLRLIYFSYDVKMKEKGDIPEGYSVSREKKERFSLILESASTNQTSMYLCASSLILAGELFFGEGSRLTVL.

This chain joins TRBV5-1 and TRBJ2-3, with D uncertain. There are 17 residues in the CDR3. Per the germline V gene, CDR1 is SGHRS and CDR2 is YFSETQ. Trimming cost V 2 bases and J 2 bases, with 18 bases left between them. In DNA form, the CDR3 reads TGCGCCAGCAGCTTAGGGTCCACGGCGGATTCCACAGATACGCAGTATTTT. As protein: CASSLGSTADSTDTQYF.

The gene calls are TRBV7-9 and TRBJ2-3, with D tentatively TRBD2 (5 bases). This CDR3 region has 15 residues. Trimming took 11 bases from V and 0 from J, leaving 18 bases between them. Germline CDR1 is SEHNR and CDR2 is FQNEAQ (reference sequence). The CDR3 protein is CAGQRSTFSTDTQYF. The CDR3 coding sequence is TGTGCCGGCCAGCGGTCTACCTTTAGCACAGATACGCAGTATTTT.

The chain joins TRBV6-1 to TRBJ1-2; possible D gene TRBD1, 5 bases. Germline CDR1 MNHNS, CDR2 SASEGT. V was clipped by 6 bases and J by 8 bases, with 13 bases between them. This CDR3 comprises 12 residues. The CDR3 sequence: CASREGTRGYTF. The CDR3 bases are TGTGCCAGCAGGGAGGGGACCCGCGGCTACACCTTC.

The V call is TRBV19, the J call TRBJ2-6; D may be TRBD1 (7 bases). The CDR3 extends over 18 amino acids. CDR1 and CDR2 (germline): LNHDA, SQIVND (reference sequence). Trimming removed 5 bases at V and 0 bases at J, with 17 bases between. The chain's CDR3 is CASSPQTGRNSGANVLTF. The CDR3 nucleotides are TGTGCCAGTAGTCCGCAGACAGGGAGGAACTCTGGGGCCAACGTCCTGACTTTC.

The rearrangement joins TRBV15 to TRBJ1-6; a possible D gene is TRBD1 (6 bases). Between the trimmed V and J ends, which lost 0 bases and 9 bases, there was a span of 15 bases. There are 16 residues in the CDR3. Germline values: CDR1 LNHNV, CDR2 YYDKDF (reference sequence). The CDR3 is CATSRDLGRGTSPLHF. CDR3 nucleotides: TGTGCCACCAGCAGAGATCTAGGCAGGGGTACTTCACCCCTCCACTTT.

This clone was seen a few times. The CDR3 reads CASSPGGGATDTQYF. The CDR3 bases are TGTGCCAGCTCACCGGGGGGCGGAGCCACAGATACGCAGTATTTT. The chain couples TRBV18 to TRBJ2-3; D tentatively fits TRBD1 or TRBD2 (6 bases each). Germline-derived CDR1 and CDR2 are KGHSH and LQKENI. Trimming removed 3 bases at V and 2 bases at J, with 12 bases between. The CDR3 sequence is 15 residues long.